This T cell receptor (beta chain) is from a study of blood T cell repertoires in COVID-19. Repertoires were generated with immunoSEQ multiplex PCR, while TCRdb's copy carries only in-frame clones and drops some. The data show about 210,000 clones, with approximately 84% seen just once and approximately 8.1% held by the top ten. V lost 7 bases and J lost 2, with 14 bases in between. Germline V gives CDR1 MNHEY, CDR2 SVGAGI. The CDR3 has 14 amino acids. What was sequenced was peripheral blood. The sequence was obtained from a woman aged 45 to 65 with active or convalescent COVID-19. The V call is TRBV6-5, the J call TRBJ1-2; D is uncertain. CDR3: CASTLRGPNYGYTF. The DNA of the CDR3 is TGTGCCAGCACCCTCCGTGGCCCCAACTATGGCTACACCTTC.